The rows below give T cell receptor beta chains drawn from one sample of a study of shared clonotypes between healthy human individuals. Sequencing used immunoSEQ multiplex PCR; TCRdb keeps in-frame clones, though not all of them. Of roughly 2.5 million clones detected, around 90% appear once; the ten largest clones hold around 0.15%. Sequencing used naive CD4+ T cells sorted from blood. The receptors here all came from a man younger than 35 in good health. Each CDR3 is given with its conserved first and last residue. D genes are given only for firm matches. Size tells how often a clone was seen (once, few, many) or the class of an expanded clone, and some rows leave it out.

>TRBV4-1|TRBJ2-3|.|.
TGCGCCAGCAGCCAAGAACGGGAGAACACAGATACGCAGTATTTT
CASSQERENTDTQYF
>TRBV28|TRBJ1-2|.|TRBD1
TGTGCCACCACCGAGGGGGCCTATGGCTACACCTTC
CATTEGAYGYTF
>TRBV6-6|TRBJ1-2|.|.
TGTGCCAGCAGTCAAGATAGGGGTTTCGATGGCTACACCTTC
CASSQDRGFDGYTF
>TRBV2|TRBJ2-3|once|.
TGTGCCAGCAGTGATGTTAGTGTTAGCACAGATACGCAGTATTTT
CASSDVSVSTDTQYF
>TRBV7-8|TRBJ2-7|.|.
TGTGCCAGCAGAAAAGATAGTTCCTACGAGCAGTACTTC
CASRKDSSYEQYF
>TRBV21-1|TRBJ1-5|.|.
TGTGCCAGCAGCATTGACATGGGAAGACCCCAGCATTTT
CASSIDMGRPQHF
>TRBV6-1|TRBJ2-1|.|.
TGTGCCAGCAGTGAAAGAGGGGCGAAAGGGGATGAGCAGTTCTTC
CASSERGAKGDEQFF
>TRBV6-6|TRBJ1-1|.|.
TGTGCCAGCAGTTCCACTCAGGGACGCACTGAAGCTTTCTTT
CASSSTQGRTEAFF
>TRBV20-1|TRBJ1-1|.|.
TGCAGTGTCTCGGATAACACTGAAGCTTTCTTT
CSVSDNTEAFF
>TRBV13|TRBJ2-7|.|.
TGTGCCAGCAGCTTGGGCCCCGGACAGTACTACGAGCAGTACTTC
CASSLGPGQYYEQYF
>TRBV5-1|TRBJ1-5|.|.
TGCGCCAGCAGTCAGGGAGGCAATCAGCCCCAGCATTTT
CASSQGGNQPQHF
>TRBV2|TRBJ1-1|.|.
TGTGCCAGCAGTGAAGTGGGGGGGATGTACACTGAAGCTTTCTTT
CASSEVGGMYTEAFF
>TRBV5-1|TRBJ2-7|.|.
TGCGCCAGCAGCTTCAACAGGGACTCCTACGAGCAGTACTTC
CASSFNRDSYEQYF
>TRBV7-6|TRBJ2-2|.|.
TGTGCCAGCAGCTTAGGGCAGGGTGGGACCGGGGAGCTGTTTTTT
CASSLGQGGTGELFF
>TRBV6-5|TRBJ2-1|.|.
TGTGCCAGCAGCCCTCTCCCCGGACAGTCAAATGAGCAGTTCTTC
CASSPLPGQSNEQFF
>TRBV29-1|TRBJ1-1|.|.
TGCAGCCGCCGGTGCGGGGTGACTGTCCCGATGAACACTGAAGCTTTCTTT
CSRRCGVTVPMNTEAFF
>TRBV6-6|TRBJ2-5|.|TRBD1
TGTGCCAGCAGTTTCGGACAGGCGGGAGAGACCCAGTACTTC
CASSFGQAGETQYF